The 16 T cell receptor beta chains presented below share a single source sample, sequenced in a study of T cell responses to AZD1222 COVID-19 vaccine. Some clones are missing from TCRdb's copy, which holds only in-frame ones; the method was immunoSEQ multiplex PCR. Found here are some 160,000 clones, roughly 90% of them singletons; the top ten hold 1.9%. The source material was peripheral blood, sampled 28 days after the second AZD1222 dose. Source of these receptors: an adult who received the AZD1222 COVID-19 vaccine.

This sequence joins TRBV6-6 and TRBJ1-5; unclear D gene. This CDR3 is 13 amino acids long. Germline lookup yields CDR1 MNHNY and CDR2 SVGAGI (reference sequence). V lost 3 bases to trimming and J lost 5 bases, with 8 bases between them. DNA for the CDR3: TGTGCCAGCAGTTATACTGAAGATCAGCCCCAGCATTTT. Translated: CASSYTEDQPQHF.

The chain is built from TRBV7-9 and TRBJ2-6; no firm D call. CDR1 is SEHNR, CDR2 FQNEAQ, per germline (reference sequence). The CDR3 sequence is 16 residues long. Trimming took 0 bases from V and 0 from J, leaving 6 bases between them. In DNA form, the CDR3 reads TGTGCCAGCAGCTTAGCTAGGGACTCTGGGGCCAACGTCCTGACTTTC. Translation: CASSLARDSGANVLTF.

This sequence joins TRBV11-3 and TRBJ2-2; D possibly corresponds to TRBD1 (6 bases). There are 13 residues in the CDR3. Germline V CDR1 and CDR2: SGHNT, YENEEA. Trimming stripped 5 bases from V and 7 bases from J, with 11 bases between. Here the CDR3 reads CASSPGESGELFF. In DNA, the CDR3 is TGTGCCAGCAGCCCAGGGGAGAGCGGGGAGCTGTTTTTT.

This sequence joins TRBV9 and TRBJ2-5, with 7 bases that match TRBD2. The V gene's germline CDR1 is SGDLS and CDR2 YYNGEE. The CDR3 totals 14 residues. The trim removed 4 bases at V and 1 base at J, leaving 4 bases unmatched. In DNA, the CDR3 is TGTGCCAGCAGCAAGAGCGGGACCCAAGAGACCCAGTACTTC. Encoded protein: CASSKSGTQETQYF. Drawing the rest from reference TRBV9 and TRBJ2-5, the complete variable domain is DSGVTQTPKHLITATGQRVTLRCSPRSGDLSVYWYQQSLDQGLQFLIQYYNGEERAKGNILERFSAQQFPDLHSELNLSSLELGDSALYFCASSKSGTQETQYFGPGTRLLVL.

The chain couples TRBV4-2 to TRBJ2-7, with 8 bases that match TRBD2. V lost 0 bases to trimming and J lost 0 bases; unmatched junction nucleotides: 10. This CDR3 is built from 18 residues. Germline CDR1 LGHNA, CDR2 YNFKEQ. The CDR3 region has the DNA TGTGCCAGCAGCCAAGATTTCAGCGGGAGTGGTAACTCCTACGAGCAGTACTTC. This codes for CASSQDFSGSGNSYEQYF.

The CDR3 DNA follows: TGTGCCAGCAGCTTGGAGTTGGGGCAGGGAGCAGCTTTCTTT. This codes for CASSLELGQGAAFF. This chain links TRBV7-9 with TRBJ1-1; D is possibly TRBD1 (5 bases). V lost 3 bases and J 10 bases, leaving 18 bases between the germline ends. The V gene's germline CDR1 is SEHNR and CDR2 FQNEAQ (reference sequence). This CDR3 contains 14 residues.

Only one count was recorded for this clone. The CDR3 loop is CASSPLSGGPDQPQHF. The CDR3 nucleotides are TGTGCCAGCAGCCCACTTAGTGGGGGTCCGGACCAGCCCCAGCATTTT. The chain couples TRBV7-9 to TRBJ1-5; TRBD1 is a possible D gene (5 bases). This CDR3 contains 16 residues. Germline CDR1 SEHNR, CDR2 FQNEAQ (reference sequence). The ends were cut back, 5 bases at V and 7 bases at J, with 21 bases in the middle. Using reference TRBV7-9 and TRBJ1-5 for the parts outside the CDR3, the full variable domain is DTGVSQNPRHKITKRGQNVTFRCDPISEHNRLYWYRQTLGQGPEFLTYFQNEAQLEKSRLLSDRFSAERPKGSFSTLEIQRTEQGDSAMYLCASSPLSGGPDQPQHFGDGTRLSIL.

V usage is TRBV15 and J usage is TRBJ2-3; 10 bases fit TRBD1. There are 15 residues in the CDR3. Germline V lookup: CDR1 LNHNV, CDR2 YYDKDF (reference sequence). J was trimmed by 6 bases and V by 2 bases; bases with no gene match: 5. This CDR3 is CATSRLTGGLDTQYF. The CDR3 DNA sequence: TGTGCCACCAGCAGATTGACAGGGGGCCTTGATACGCAGTATTTT. Full variable domain (rest looked up from reference TRBV15 and TRBJ2-3): DAMVIQNPRYQVTQFGKPVTLSCSQTLNHNVMYWYQQKSSQAPKLLFHYYDKDFNNEADTPDNFQSRRPNTSFCFLDIRSPGLGDTAMYLCATSRLTGGLDTQYFGPGTRLTVL.

The chain couples TRBV4-1 to TRBJ1-3; possible D gene TRBD1, 5 bases. Looked up from germline, CDR1 is MGHRA and CDR2 is YSYEKL. Trimming left V 4 bases short and J 0 bases short, with 16 bases between. The CDR3 has 17 residues. The CDR3 region is CASSPRDGPNSGNTIYF. The CDR3 DNA is TGCGCCAGCAGCCCCCGGGACGGACCAAACTCTGGAAACACCATATATTTT.

J is TRBJ1-1 and V is TRBV7-3, with D unresolved. Trimming took off 9 bases at V and 0 bases at J, with 11 bases between the two ends. In germline, CDR1 is SGHTA, CDR2 FQGTGA. The CDR3 covers 13 residues. The CDR3 reads CASTKSMNTEAFF. Here the CDR3 DNA reads TGTGCCAGTACTAAGTCCATGAACACTGAAGCTTTCTTT.

The chain is built from TRBV11-2 and TRBJ2-5, with 9 nucleotides matching TRBD2. The CDR3 is made up of 16 amino acids. Trimming removed 1 base from V and 5 bases from J; junction bases left unmatched: 8. Germline V gives CDR1 SGHAT, CDR2 FQNNGV. CDR3 in amino acids: CASSLAPSGALETQYF. DNA of the CDR3: TGTGCCAGCAGCTTAGCTCCTAGCGGGGCCTTGGAGACCCAGTACTTC.

This clone was counted a single time. The chain links TRBV6-5 to TRBJ1-1; D is perhaps TRBD1 (5 bases). V gave up 0 bases and J gave up 5 bases, with 7 bases separating them. The CDR3 length is 13 residues. CDR1 MNHEY and CDR2 SVGAGI come from the germline V gene. CDR3 sequence (DNA): TGTGCCAGCAGTTACTCTCGACAGACTGAAGCTTTCTTT. It yields the protein CASSYSRQTEAFF.

The chain recombines TRBV9 with TRBJ2-3; tentative D call: TRBD2 (6 bases). V lost 4 bases to trimming and J lost 6 bases, with 18 bases between them. The CDR3 runs to 15 residues. Germline values: CDR1 SGDLS, CDR2 YYNGEE. This CDR3 is CASSNTGTGGDTQYF. CDR3 bases: TGTGCCAGCAGCAATACCGGGACTGGCGGGGATACGCAGTATTTT. The full variable domain, completed using reference TRBV9 and TRBJ2-3, is DSGVTQTPKHLITATGQRVTLRCSPRSGDLSVYWYQQSLDQGLQFLIQYYNGEERAKGNILERFSAQQFPDLHSELNLSSLELGDSALYFCASSNTGTGGDTQYFGPGTRLTVL.

This rearrangement joins TRBV2 to TRBJ1-2; 8 bases line up with TRBD1. The V gene's germline CDR1 is SNHLY and CDR2 FYNNEI. V lost 0 bases, J lost 7 bases, and 4 bases stayed unmatched. CDR3 length: 14 amino acids. CDR3 sequence: CASSEAQGAAGYTF. CDR3 sequence (DNA): TGTGCCAGCAGTGAAGCTCAGGGGGCGGCTGGCTACACCTTC. The whole variable domain, filled in from reference TRBV2 and TRBJ1-2, reads EPEVTQTPSHQVTQMGQEVILRCVPISNHLYFYWYRQILGQKVEFLVSFYNNEISEKSEIFDDQFSVERPDGSNFTLKIRSTKLEDSAMYFCASSEAQGAAGYTFGSGTRLTVV.

The chain is built from TRBV2 and TRBJ2-4; D is possibly TRBD2 (6 bases). CDR1 and CDR2 from the germline V gene are SNHLY and FYNNEI. This CDR3 region has 12 residues. Trimming removed 8 bases at V and 1 base at J, with 6 bases between. As DNA, the CDR3 is TGTGCCAGCGGGAGGGCCAAAAACATTCAGTACTTC. Translation gives CASGRAKNIQYF. The full variable domain, with the rest looked up from reference TRBV2 and TRBJ2-4, is EPEVTQTPSHQVTQMGQEVILRCVPISNHLYFYWYRQILGQKVEFLVSFYNNEISEKSEIFDDQFSVERPDGSNFTLKIRSTKLEDSAMYFCASGRAKNIQYFGAGTRLSVL.

As DNA, the CDR3 is TGTGCCAGCAGTGACGGTTACTCTGGAAACACCATATATTTT. Amino acid sequence: CASSDGYSGNTIYF. The V and J genes are TRBV6-1 and TRBJ1-3; D gene uncertain. CDR3 length equals 14 residues. The V end was cut by 3 bases, the J end by 0 bases, with 6 bases between. Germline assignment: CDR1 MNHNS and CDR2 SASEGT.